This TCR beta chain was captured by sequencing in a study of shared clonotypes between healthy human individuals (dated by TCRdb to 2020 to 2022). About the full investigation: The cohort included a few men and a couple of women between 18 and 49 years of age. Blood TCR repertoires of four to six healthy adults were deeply sequenced to estimate repertoire size and the extent of clonotype sharing between individuals. For each donor, CD4 naive and CD4 memory were each run on three plates, CD8 naive on two plates, and CD8 memory on one plate. To increase sequencing depth and limit assay-specific biases, TCR repertoire library preparation and sequencing were carried out by different laboratories using diverse techniques. Per donor, leukapheresis produced somewhere between about 0.94 and 8.9 billion PBMCs. On the study overall, not on this receptor specifically: Because the study included only a small number of donors, the genetic and exposure-history diversity represented was limited. Pairwise subsampling indicated that sequencing depth was expected to affect the degree of clonotype sharing among donors. Compared with non-shared clonotypes, the clonotypes found in all four sorted-subset donors had higher generation probabilities. Sharing across a few donors was observed for around 5% of naive CD4, less than 4% of naive CD8, 2.3% of memory CD4, and about 0.4% of memory CD8 clonotypes. Only blood was sampled, and tissue TCR repertoires likely differ from those in blood. Naive subsets generally had larger estimated clonotype richness than memory subsets. Even with the large sequencing depth, rarefaction of the sorted-subset datasets indicated that sequencing was incomplete.

Donors were healthy HIV-negative adults with no recently reported acute infections or vaccinations. Every donor was a Caucasian adult residing in Nashville, Tennessee, USA. CD4+ T cells were enriched by magnetic negative selection; naive cells were then positively selected on CD45RA, and the negative fraction formed the memory subset. Blood was collected by leukapheresis, and PBMCs were isolated by Ficoll-Histopaque density gradient centrifugation and then cryopreserved in liquid nitrogen vapor phase. Analytical flow cytometry was used to check the purity and quantity of every magnetically sorted T cell population. From each sorted fraction, genomic DNA was isolated and quantified by UV absorbance on a Nanodrop 2000c. Using the deep immunoSEQ assay, TCR CDR3 regions were amplified from genomic DNA by multiplex PCR. Extracted genomic DNA from each cell subset was distributed evenly across all wells of several immunoSEQ 96-well plates, and each plate was treated as a replicate. Each replicate PCR for sorted subsets received about 220 ng genomic DNA, equal to 28,000 or so T cell genomes. The purified libraries were quantified using a Qubit 3.0 fluorometer, sized with a Bioanalyzer 2100, and then quantified again using the KAPA Library Quantification kit. Each immunoSEQ 96-well plate was sequenced on its own single-read 150-cycle Illumina NextSeq 550 flow cell. Per the authors' processing: Because the immunoSEQ output held only junctional sequences and lacked quality scores, the filtering could not match the filtering applied to full-length reads. To assign V/J genes and CDR3, sequences were annotated using PyIR, a Python wrapper for IgBLAST v1.9, with IMGT germline references. Reads were filtered out if the reads had weak V/J assignments (E-value above 1e-6), no CDR3, stop codons, out-of-frame junctions, or ambiguous translated residues. V3J clonotypes were defined as sequences sharing the same inferred V gene, J gene, and CDR3 amino acid sequence. To compute the percentage overlap between repertoires, the number of shared unique clonotypes was divided by the size of the smaller repertoire. Richness of each repertoire was evaluated using RTK rarefaction, the Chao1 estimator, and Recon v2.1 estimates of unobserved clonotypes. OLGA was used to compute generation probabilities for all TCRbeta clonotypes that the gDNA method yielded from a handful of donors. As stored in TCRdb, this immuneACCESS dataset retains in-frame rearrangements with V and J assigned. A fraction of the clones does not appear; measured against another copy, unresolved V genes explain less than half of the discrepancy, and the remainder lacks a known reason. The DNA was the basis for D and trimming; V, J and clone size are from that table. The sample yields approximately 2.3 million clones; approximately 93% were counted once. The top ten hold 0.39% of the sample.

About this clone itself: Its recognized antigen is unknown. Qualities for individual bases were not recorded, and no much larger clone is one base off.

The clonotype comes from a young man in good health. Some clones in this sample may be carry-over from other donors' samples. Input material: naive CD4+ T cells from PBMCs. In light of the paper, this sample's cell subset or site label describes: CD45RA+ positively selected.

Read as DNA, the sequence is TGTGCCAGCAGTTTCGGACAGGGACTAGCGGGAGTGAATGAGCAGTTCTTC. Its translation is CASSFGQGLAGVNEQFF. The sequence links TRBV28 to TRBJ2-1; 14 junctional bases match TRBD2. Trimming removed 3 bases from V and 7 bases from J; the gene matches leave 8 bases unexplained. CDR3 length: 17 amino acids, cysteine to phenylalanine. Solely the CDR3 DNA is kept, with 51 bases framed from the first base. According to the germline V gene, CDR1 reads MDHEN and CDR2 reads SYDVKM.